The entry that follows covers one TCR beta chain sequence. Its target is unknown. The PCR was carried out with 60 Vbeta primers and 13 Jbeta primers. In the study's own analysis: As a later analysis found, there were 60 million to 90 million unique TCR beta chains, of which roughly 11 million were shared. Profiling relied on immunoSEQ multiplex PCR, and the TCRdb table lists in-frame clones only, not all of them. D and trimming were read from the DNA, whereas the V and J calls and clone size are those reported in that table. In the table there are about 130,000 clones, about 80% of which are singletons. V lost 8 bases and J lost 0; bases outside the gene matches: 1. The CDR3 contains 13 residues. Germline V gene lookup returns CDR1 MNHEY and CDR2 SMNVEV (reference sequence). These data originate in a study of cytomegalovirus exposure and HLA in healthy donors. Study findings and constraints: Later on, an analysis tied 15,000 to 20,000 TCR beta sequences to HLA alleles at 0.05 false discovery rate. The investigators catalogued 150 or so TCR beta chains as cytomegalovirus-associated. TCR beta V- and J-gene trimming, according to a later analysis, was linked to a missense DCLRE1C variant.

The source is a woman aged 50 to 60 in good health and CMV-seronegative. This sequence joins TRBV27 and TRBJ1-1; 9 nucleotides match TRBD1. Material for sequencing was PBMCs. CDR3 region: CASGDRVNTEAFF. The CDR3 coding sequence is TGTGCCAGCGGGGACAGGGTGAACACTGAAGCTTTCTTT.